This T cell receptor (beta chain) was captured by sequencing in a study of blood T cell repertoires in COVID-19. This CDR3 is 13 amino acids long. V lost 6 bases and J lost 5; bases outside the gene matches: 5. CDR1 and CDR2 from the germline V gene are LGHDT and YNNKEL (reference sequence). Participants, about 18 to 90 years old, spanned around 25 US areas. Measured with immunoSEQ multiplex PCR; TCRdb has only the in-frame clones, and not every one. Here the sample spans 200,000 to 300,000 clones, just under 90% being singletons. The chain joins TRBV3-1 (or the pseudogene TRBV3-2) to TRBJ2-7; 9 bases align to TRBD1. The sample consisted of PBMCs or T cells enriched from blood (not recorded which). This receptor was taken from a woman in her twenties or thirties with acute COVID-19. The CDR3 sequence: CASRGQGGNEQYF. CDR3 coding DNA: TGTGCCAGCAGGGGACAGGGTGGAAACGAGCAGTACTTC.